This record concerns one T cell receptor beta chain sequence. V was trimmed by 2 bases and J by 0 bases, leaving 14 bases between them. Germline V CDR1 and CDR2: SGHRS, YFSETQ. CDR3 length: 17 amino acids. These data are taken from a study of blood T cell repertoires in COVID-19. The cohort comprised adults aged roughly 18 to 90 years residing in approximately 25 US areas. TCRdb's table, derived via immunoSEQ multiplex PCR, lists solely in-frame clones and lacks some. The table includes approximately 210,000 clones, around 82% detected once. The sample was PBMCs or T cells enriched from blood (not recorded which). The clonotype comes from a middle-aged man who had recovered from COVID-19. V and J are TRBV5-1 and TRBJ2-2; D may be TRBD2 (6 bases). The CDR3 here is CASSFTPSVSNTGELFF. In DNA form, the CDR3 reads TGCGCCAGCAGCTTTACCCCTAGCGTTTCGAACACCGGGGAGCTGTTTTTT.